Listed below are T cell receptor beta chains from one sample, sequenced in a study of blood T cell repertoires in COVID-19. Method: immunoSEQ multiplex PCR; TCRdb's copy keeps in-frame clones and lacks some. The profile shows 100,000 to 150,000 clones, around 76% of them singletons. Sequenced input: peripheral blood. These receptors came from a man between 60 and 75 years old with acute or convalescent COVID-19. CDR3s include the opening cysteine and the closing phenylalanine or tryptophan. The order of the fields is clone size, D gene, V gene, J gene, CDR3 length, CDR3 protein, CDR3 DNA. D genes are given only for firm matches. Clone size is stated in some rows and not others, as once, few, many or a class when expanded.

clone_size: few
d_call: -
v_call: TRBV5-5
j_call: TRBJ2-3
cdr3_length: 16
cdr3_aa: CASSLLGTGNTDTQYF
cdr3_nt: TGTGCCAGCAGCTTGTTGGGAACAGGGAACACAGATACGCAGTATTTT

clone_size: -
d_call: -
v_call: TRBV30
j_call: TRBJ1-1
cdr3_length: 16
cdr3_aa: CAWIPEPGTLNTEAFF
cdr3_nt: TGTGCCTGGATCCCAGAGCCGGGTACCTTGAACACTGAAGCTTTCTTT

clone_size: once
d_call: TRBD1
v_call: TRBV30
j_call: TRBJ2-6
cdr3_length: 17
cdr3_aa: CAWSVQGVGSGANVLTF
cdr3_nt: TGTGCCTGGAGTGTACAGGGGGTAGGCTCTGGGGCCAACGTCCTGACTTTC

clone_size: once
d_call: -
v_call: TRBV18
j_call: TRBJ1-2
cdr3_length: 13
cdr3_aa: CASSENPDYGYTF
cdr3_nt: TGTGCCAGCTCCGAAAACCCGGACTATGGCTACACCTTC

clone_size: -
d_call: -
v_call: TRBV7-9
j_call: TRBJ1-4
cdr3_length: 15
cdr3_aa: CASSYSAPQVEKLFF
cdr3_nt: TGTGCCAGCAGCTACTCCGCGCCACAGGTTGAAAAACTGTTTTTT

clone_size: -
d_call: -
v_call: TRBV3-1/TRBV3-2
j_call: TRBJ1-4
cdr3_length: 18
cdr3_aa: CASSQDRRRGGRVEKLFF
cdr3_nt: TGTGCCAGCAGCCAAGATCGTCGGAGGGGGGGCCGCGTCGAAAAACTGTTTTTT

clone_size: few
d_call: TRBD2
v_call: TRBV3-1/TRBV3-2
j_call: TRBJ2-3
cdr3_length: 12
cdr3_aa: CASSRTGLVQYF
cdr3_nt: TGTGCCAGCAGTCGTACGGGACTAGTGCAGTATTTT

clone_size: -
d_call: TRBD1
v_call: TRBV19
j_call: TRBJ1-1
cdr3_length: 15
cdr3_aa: CASSIQTGVNTEAFF
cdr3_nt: TGTGCCAGTAGTATACAGACAGGGGTGAACACTGAAGCTTTCTTT

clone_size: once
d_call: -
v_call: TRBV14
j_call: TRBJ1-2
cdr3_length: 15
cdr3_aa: CASSLRDSTSYGYTF
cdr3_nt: TGTGCCAGCAGCCTCCGGGACTCCACTTCATATGGCTACACCTTC

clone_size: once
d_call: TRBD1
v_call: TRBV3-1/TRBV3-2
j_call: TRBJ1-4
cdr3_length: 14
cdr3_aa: CASARQGEGEKLFF
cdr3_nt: TGTGCCAGCGCCCGACAGGGAGAGGGTGAAAAACTGTTTTTT

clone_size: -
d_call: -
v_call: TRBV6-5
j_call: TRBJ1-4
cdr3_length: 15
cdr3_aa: CASSTNGKANEKLFF
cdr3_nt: TGTGCCAGCAGCACTAACGGGAAGGCTAATGAAAAACTGTTTTTT

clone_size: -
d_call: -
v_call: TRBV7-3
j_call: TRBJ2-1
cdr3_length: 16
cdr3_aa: CASSLIASMKDGKQFF
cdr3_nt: TGTGCCAGCAGCTTAATTGCTAGTATGAAGGACGGGAAGCAGTTCTTC

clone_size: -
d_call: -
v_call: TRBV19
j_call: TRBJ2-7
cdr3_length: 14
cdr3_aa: CASSTQTRMAEQYF
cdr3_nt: TGTGCCAGTAGTACTCAGACTAGAATGGCCGAGCAGTACTTC

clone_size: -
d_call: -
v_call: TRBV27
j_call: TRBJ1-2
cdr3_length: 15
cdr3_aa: CASSPLQVNLVGYTF
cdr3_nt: TGTGCCAGCAGTCCGCTACAGGTGAACTTAGTCGGCTACACCTTC

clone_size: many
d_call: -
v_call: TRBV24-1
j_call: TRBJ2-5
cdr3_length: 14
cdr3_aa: CATSDTTLQETQYF
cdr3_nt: TGTGCCACCAGTGACACTACCCTCCAAGAGACCCAGTACTTC

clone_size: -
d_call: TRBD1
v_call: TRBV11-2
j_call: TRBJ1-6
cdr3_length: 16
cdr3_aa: CASSATGALSISPLHF
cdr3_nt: TGTGCCAGCAGCGCAACAGGGGCCCTAAGCATTTCACCCCTCCACTTT

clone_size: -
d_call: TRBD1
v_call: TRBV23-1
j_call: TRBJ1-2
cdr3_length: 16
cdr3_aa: CASSQKGTAPSWGYTF
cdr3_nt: TGCGCCAGCAGTCAAAAAGGGACAGCCCCCTCTTGGGGCTACACCTTC

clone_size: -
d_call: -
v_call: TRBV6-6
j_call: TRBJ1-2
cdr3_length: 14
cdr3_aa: CASSYGSRGYGYTF
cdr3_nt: TGTGCCAGCAGTTATGGGTCGAGAGGTTATGGCTACACCTTC

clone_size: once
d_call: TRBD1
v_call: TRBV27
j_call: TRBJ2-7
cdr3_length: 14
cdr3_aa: CASSLQGSYYEQYF
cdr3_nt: TGTGCCAGCAGTCTACAGGGGAGCTACTACGAGCAGTACTTC

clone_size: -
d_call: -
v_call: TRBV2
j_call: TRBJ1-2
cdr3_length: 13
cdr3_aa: CASWAQGNYGYTF
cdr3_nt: TGTGCCAGCTGGGCACAGGGAAACTATGGCTACACCTTC

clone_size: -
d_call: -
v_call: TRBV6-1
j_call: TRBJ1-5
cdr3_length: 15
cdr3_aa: CASSELRHNNQPQHF
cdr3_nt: TGTGCCAGCAGTGAGTTAAGACACAACAATCAGCCCCAGCATTTT

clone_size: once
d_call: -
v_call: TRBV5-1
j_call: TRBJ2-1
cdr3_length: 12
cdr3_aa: CASSLEGDEQFF
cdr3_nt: TGCGCCAGCAGCTTGGAAGGGGATGAGCAGTTCTTC

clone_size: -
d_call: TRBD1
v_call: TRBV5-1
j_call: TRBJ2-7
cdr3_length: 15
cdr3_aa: CASSLSGTGTYEQYF
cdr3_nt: TGCGCCAGCAGCCTGTCCGGGACAGGAACCTACGAGCAGTACTTC

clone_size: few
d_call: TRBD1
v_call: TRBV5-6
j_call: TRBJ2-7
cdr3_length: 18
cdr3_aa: CASSLGRLLDRGAYEQYF
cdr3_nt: TGTGCCAGCAGCTTGGGCCGTCTCCTCGACAGGGGGGCCTACGAGCAGTACTTC

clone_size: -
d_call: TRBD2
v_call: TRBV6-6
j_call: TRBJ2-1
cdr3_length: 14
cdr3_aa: CASSSGGSYNEQFF
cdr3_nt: TGTGCCAGCAGTTCGGGAGGGTCTTACAATGAGCAGTTCTTC

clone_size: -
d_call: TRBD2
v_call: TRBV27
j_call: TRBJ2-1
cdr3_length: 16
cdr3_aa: CASSFTRGGTYNEQFF
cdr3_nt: TGTGCCAGCAGCTTCACGCGGGGGGGTACCTACAATGAGCAGTTCTTC

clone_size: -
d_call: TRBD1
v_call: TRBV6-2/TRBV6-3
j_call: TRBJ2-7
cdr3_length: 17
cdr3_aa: CASSYLTGGAESYEQYF
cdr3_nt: TGTGCCAGCAGTTACCTGACAGGGGGCGCAGAATCCTACGAGCAGTACTTC

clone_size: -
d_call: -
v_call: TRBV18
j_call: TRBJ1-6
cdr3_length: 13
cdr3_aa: CASSRNRESPLHF
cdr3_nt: TGTGCCAGCTCGCGTAACAGGGAGTCACCCCTCCACTTT

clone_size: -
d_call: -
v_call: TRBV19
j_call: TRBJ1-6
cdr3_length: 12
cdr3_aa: CAKRGSYSPLHF
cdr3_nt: TGTGCCAAGCGGGGTAGTTATTCACCCCTCCACTTT

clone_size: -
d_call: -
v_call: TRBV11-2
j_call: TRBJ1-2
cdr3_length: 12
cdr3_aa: CASSRQPYGYTF
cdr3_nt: TGTGCCAGCAGCCGACAGCCCTATGGCTACACCTTC

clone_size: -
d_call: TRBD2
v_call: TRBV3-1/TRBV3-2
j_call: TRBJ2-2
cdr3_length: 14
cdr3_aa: CASSLAGVTGELFF
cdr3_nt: TGTGCCAGCTCGCTAGCGGGGGTTACCGGGGAGCTGTTTTTT

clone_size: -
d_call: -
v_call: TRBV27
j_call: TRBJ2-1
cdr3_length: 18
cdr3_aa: CASSYWGSGSVGRNEQFF
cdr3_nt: TGTGCCAGCAGTTATTGGGGGAGCGGGTCAGTGGGGCGGAATGAGCAGTTCTTC

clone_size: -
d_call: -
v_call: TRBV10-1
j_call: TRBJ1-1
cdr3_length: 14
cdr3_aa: CASSESYGSTEAFF
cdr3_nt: TGCGCCAGCAGTGAGTCGTATGGCTCCACTGAAGCTTTCTTT

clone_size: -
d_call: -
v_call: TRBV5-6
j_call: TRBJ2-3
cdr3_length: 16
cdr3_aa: CASSLALSGRGDTQYF
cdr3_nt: TGTGCCAGCAGCTTGGCCTTGTCGGGGCGGGGAGATACGCAGTATTTT

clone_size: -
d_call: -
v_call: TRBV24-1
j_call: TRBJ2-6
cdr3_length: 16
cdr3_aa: CATSDPTGSGANVLTF
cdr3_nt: TGTGCCACCAGTGACCCCACAGGCTCTGGGGCCAACGTCCTGACTTTC

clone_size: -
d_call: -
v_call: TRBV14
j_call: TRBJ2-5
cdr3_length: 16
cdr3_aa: CASSQFRGISQETQYF
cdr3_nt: TGTGCCAGCAGCCAATTCAGGGGAATAAGCCAAGAGACCCAGTACTTC

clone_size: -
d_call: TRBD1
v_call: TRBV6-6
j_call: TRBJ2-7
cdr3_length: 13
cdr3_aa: CASSYSDRYEQYF
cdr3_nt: TGTGCCAGCAGTTACTCGGACAGGTACGAGCAGTACTTC

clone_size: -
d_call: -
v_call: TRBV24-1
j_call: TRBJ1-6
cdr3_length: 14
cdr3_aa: CATRGGANNSPLHF
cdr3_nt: TGTGCCACCAGAGGGGGAGCAAATAATTCACCCCTCCACTTT

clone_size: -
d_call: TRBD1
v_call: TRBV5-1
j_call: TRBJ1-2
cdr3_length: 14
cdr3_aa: CASSAGQGSFGYTF
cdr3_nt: TGCGCCAGCAGCGCTGGACAGGGTTCGTTTGGCTACACCTTC

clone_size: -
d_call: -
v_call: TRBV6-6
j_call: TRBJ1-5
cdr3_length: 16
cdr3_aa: CASSYSRGNSNQPQHF
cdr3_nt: TGTGCCAGCAGTTACTCCCGGGGGAATAGCAATCAGCCCCAGCATTTT

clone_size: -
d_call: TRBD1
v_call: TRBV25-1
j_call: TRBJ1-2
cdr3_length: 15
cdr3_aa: CASSEGTGGHYGYTF
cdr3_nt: TGTGCCAGCAGTGAGGGGACAGGGGGCCACTATGGCTACACCTTC

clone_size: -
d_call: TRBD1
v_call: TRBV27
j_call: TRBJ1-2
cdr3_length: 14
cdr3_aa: CASSPTGTAYGYTF
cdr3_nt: TGTGCCAGCAGCCCGACAGGGACGGCCTATGGCTACACCTTC

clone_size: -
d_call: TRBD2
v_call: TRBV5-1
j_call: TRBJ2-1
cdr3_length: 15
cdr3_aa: CASTRGGYSYNEQFF
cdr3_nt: TGCGCCAGCACCCGGGGGGGGTACTCCTACAATGAGCAGTTCTTC

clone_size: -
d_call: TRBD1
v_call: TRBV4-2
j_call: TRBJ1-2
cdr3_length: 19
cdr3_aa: CASSQVGSGQGSTNYGYTF
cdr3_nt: TGTGCCAGCAGCCAAGTAGGGTCGGGACAGGGTAGTACTAACTATGGCTACACCTTC

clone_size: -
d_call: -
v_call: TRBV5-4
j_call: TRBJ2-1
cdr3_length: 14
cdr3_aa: CASSLFAGVNEQFF
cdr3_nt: TGTGCCAGCAGCTTGTTTGCGGGTGTCAATGAGCAGTTCTTC

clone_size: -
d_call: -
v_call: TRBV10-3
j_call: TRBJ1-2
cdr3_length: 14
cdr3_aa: CAISSELANYGYTF
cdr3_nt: TGTGCCATCAGTAGCGAGTTAGCTAACTATGGCTACACCTTC

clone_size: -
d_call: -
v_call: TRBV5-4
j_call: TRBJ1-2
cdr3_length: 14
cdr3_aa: CASSRGRGEGGYTF
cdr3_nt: TGTGCCAGCAGCCGCGGCCGGGGGGAGGGAGGCTACACCTTC

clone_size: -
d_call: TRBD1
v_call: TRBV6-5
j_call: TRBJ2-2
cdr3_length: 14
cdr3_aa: CASKGEGAAGELFF
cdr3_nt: TGTGCCAGCAAGGGTGAGGGGGCCGCCGGGGAGCTGTTTTTT

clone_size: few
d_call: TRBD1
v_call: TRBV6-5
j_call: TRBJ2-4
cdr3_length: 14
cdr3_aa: CASSYRQGKDIQYF
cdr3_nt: TGTGCCAGCAGTTACCGACAGGGGAAGGACATTCAGTACTTC

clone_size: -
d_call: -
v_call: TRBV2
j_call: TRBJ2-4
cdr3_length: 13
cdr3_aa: CASSERGLNIQYF
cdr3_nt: TGTGCCAGCAGTGAGAGGGGGTTAAACATTCAGTACTTC

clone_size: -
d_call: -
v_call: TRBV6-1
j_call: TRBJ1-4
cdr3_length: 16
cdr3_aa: CASSEAAGTRNEKLFF
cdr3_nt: TGTGCCAGCAGTGAAGCCGCAGGGACAAGAAATGAAAAACTGTTTTTT

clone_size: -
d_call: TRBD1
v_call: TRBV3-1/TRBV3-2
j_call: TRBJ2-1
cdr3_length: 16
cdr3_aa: CASSHRTGRGGNEQFF
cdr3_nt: TGTGCCAGCAGCCACCGGACAGGAAGGGGTGGCAATGAGCAGTTCTTC

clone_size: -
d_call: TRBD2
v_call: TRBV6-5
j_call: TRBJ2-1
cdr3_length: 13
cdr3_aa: CASRLAGGNEQFF
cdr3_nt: TGTGCCAGCAGACTAGCGGGGGGAAATGAGCAGTTCTTC

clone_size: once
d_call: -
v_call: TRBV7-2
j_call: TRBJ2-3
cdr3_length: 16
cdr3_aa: CASSLGRGSDGDTQYF
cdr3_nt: TGTGCCAGCAGCTTAGGTCGGGGTAGCGATGGGGATACGCAGTATTTT